This entry is about one T cell receptor beta chain. These data come from a study of control samples from healthy donors and cancer patients. Germline V gene lookup returns CDR1 KGHSH and CDR2 LQKENI. The CDR3 contains 14 residues. V shed 0 bases and J shed 4 bases, with 7 bases lying between them. TCRdb keeps only in-frame clones here, not all; method: immunoSEQ multiplex PCR. The sample yields 100,000 to 150,000 clones, 80% to 90% seen once. This sequence originates from a man aged 35 to 55 in good health. The gene calls are TRBV18 and TRBJ1-3; D uncertain. The material sequenced was blood. The CDR3 sequence: CASSPPSPGNTIYF. The CDR3 nucleotides read TGTGCCAGCTCACCACCTTCTCCAGGAAACACCATATATTTT.